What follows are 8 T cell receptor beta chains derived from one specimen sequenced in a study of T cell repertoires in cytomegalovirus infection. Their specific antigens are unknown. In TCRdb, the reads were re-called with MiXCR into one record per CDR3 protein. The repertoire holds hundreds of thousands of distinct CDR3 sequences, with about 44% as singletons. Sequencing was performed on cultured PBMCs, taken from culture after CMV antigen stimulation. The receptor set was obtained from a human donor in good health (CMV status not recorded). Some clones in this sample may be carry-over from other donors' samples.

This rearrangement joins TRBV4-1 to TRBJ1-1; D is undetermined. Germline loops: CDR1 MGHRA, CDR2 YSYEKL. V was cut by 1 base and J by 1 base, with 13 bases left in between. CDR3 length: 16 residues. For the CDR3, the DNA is TGCGCCAGCAGCCAAGCCCCCTCAGCGGGGAACACTGAAGCTTTCTTT. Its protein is CASSQAPSAGNTEAFF.

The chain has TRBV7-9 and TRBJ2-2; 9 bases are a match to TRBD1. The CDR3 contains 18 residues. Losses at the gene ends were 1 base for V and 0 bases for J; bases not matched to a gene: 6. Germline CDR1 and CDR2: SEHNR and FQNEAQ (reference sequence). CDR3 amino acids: CASSLDGGQGSNTGELFF. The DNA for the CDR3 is TGTGCCAGCAGCTTAGACGGCGGACAGGGGTCGAACACCGGGGAGCTGTTTTTT.

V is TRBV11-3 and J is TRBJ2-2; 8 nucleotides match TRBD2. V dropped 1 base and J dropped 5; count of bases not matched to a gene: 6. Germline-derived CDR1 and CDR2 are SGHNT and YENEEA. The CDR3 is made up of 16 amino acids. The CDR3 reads CASSLGGGPWTGELFF. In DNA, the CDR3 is TGTGCCAGCAGCTTAGGCGGGGGGCCGTGGACCGGGGAGCTGTTTTTT.

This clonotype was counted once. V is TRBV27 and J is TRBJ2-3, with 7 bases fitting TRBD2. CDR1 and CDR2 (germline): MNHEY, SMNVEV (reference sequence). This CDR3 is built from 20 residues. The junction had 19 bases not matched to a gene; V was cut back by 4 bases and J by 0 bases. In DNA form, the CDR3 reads TGTGCCAGCAGTTCACCCGGGGGGTCCGGAAAGGCTTCTAGCACAGATACGCAGTATTTT. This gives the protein CASSSPGGSGKASSTDTQYF.

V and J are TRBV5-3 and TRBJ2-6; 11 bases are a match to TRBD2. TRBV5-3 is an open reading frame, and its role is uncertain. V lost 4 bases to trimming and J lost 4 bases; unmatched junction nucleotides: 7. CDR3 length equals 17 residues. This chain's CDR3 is CARSLIAGGRGANVLTF. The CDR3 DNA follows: TGTGCCAGAAGCCTAATAGCGGGAGGGCGCGGGGCCAACGTCCTGACTTTC.

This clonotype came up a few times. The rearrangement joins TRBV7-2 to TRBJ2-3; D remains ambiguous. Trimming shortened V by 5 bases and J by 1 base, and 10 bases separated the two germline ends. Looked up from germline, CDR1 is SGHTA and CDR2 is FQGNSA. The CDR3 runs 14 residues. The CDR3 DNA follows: TGTGCCAGCAGCCCTCGGTTTCGCACAGATACGCAGTATTTT. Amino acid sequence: CASSPRFRTDTQYF.

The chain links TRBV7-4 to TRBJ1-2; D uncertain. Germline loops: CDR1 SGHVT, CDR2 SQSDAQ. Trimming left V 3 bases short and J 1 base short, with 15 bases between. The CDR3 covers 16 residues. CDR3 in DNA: TGTGCCAGCAGCTTGGGGAGAGACGGACTTAACTATGGCTACACCTTC. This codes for CASSLGRDGLNYGYTF. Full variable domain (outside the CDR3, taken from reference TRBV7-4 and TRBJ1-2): GAGVSQSPRYKVAKRGRDVALRCDSISGHVTLYWYRQTLGQGSEVLTYSQSDAQRDKSGRPSGRFSAERPERSVSTLKIQRTEQGDSAVYLCASSLGRDGLNYGYTFGSGTRLTVV.

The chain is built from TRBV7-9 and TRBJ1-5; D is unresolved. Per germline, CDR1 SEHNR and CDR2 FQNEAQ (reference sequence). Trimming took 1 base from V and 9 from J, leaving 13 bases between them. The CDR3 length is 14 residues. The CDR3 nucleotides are TGTGCCAGCAGCTTAGAGGGCCCCCGGGGGCCCCAGCATTTT. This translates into CASSLEGPRGPQHF.